This T cell receptor beta chain is from a study of T cell repertoires in cytomegalovirus infection. Study background: Public TCR beta signature analysis indicated the presence of both CMV infection and matching HLA type.

TCRdb reprocessed the reads with MiXCR, giving one entry per CDR3 protein. The table records about 63,000 distinct CDR3 sequences, 20% to 25% of them present only once. This clonotype turned up a few times. Its cognate antigen is unknown. Sequencing was performed on CD8+ T cells from cultured PBMCs, taken from culture after CMV antigen stimulation. This receptor was identified in a human donor in good health (CMV status not recorded). Some clones in this sample may be carry-over from other donors' samples.

The CDR3 here is CASSERLVYEQYF. CDR3 bases: TGTGCCAGCAGTGAAAGACTAGTCTACGAGCAGTACTTC. The chain links TRBV2 to TRBJ2-7; the D gene is possibly TRBD2 (6 bases). Between the trimmed V and J ends, which lost 2 bases and 3 bases, there was a span of 8 bases. CDR3 length: 13 amino acids. CDR1 is SNHLY, CDR2 FYNNEI, per germline.